This T cell receptor (beta chain) was identified during a study of blood T cell repertoires in COVID-19 (dated by TCRdb to the early 2020s). General notes on the study: Samples from collaborators originated in the United States, Italy and Spain and spanned both the acute and convalescent phases of COVID-19. The sample metadata nearly always contained a de-identified subject ID, COVID-19 status, age in years and sex. Where HLA class I and class II types were available, the types were taken from metadata supplied by the sample provider, not from assay-based typing. Samples came from the ongoing ImmuneRACE study (first 160 participants) plus 1,254 subjects from 6 global collaborators. The material from the prospective study consisted of cDNA or gDNA derived from T cells, B-cell-depleted T cells, or PBMCs. The repertoires were made available in a free public database intended to serve as a resource for research on the immune response to SARS-CoV-2. Deeply sampled blood TCRbeta repertoires from subjects exposed to, actively infected with, or recovered from COVID-19 were included in the dataset. On the study overall, not on this receptor specifically: The quantity of clinical and demographic metadata differed by source and by participant and was supplied without curation.

The CDR3, from cysteine to phenylalanine, totals 17 residues. This entry keeps only the CDR3 DNA: 51 bases, framed from base 1. The CDR1 and CDR2 encoded by the germline V gene are MRHNA and SNTAGT. Trimming leaves V shorter by 6 bases and J shorter by 3 bases, with the junction holding 9 bases beyond the gene matches. Turning to this clone: The target of this receptor is not known. No base quality information exists; no much larger clone differs at one position.

Enrolling through a virtual design, the prospective study's participants ranged in age from about 18 to 100 years and lived across 20 to 25 United States geographic areas. In the prospective study, participants were assigned to cohorts based on the clinical history participants reported in a screening survey and a study questionnaire. A participant counted as exposed if, within 2 weeks of entering the study, that participant had been in contact with someone who had a PCR-confirmed or clinician-diagnosed COVID-19 case. Each participant in the prospective study had whole blood, serum and a nasopharyngeal or oropharyngeal swab collected by mobile phlebotomists. Prospective study participants could optionally give additional blood draws and questionnaires over an approximately 2-month period. Before DNA extraction, blood samples from the prospective study were shipped at room temperature or frozen.

The immunoSEQ Assay, a bias-controlled multiplex PCR, was used to amplify TCRbeta CDR3 regions from genomic DNA. On the authors' methods: Nucleated cell counts per sample were estimated from amplification of reference gene primers within the assay. To quantify the absolute abundance of each unique TCRbeta CDR3 rearrangement, sequence reads were collapsed and filtered. For each sample, productive Simpson clonality was calculated by taking the square root of Simpson's diversity index across productive rearrangements. TCRdb stores this immuneACCESS table with in-frame sequences only. Part of the clones is absent; in the studies checked, under half of the shortfall reflects unresolved V genes, and no reason is known for the rest. That table gives V, J and clone size, and the DNA gave D and trimming. This sample lists some 360,000 clones; approximately 91% were detected once. The top ten clones comprise approximately 0.93% of the sample.

The sample comprised PBMCs or T cells enriched from blood (not recorded which). This sequence uses TRBV6-4 and TRBJ2-3, with 13 middle bases fitting TRBD2. The TCR sequence derives from a woman aged 30 to 39 who had been exposed to COVID-19. For the CDR3, the sequence is CASRRTSGSRGTDTQYF. At the DNA level, the sequence is TGTGCCAGCAGAAGGACTAGCGGGAGTCGGGGAACAGATACGCAGTATTTT.